This TCR beta chain was obtained from a study of OX40 agonist ivuxolimab in advanced cancers. Study background: In this cohort, patients received ivuxolimab, an agonistic anti-OX40 (CD134) antibody.

Overall study findings and caveats: Expanded clones belonging to CD8+ T cells outnumbered, on average, those of CD4+.

Turning to this clone: The antigen remains undetermined.

Only in-frame clones appear in the TCRdb table, and some are missing; sequencing was by immunoSEQ multiplex PCR. The sample gives about 92,000 clones, roughly 90% of which show up once; 0.33% is in the top ten. Deletions cut 4 bases from V and 9 bases from J, with 22 bases between. Germline V gene data show CDR1 as SEHNR and CDR2 as FQNEAQ (reference sequence). The CDR3 runs 16 residues. This TCR came from an adult with an advanced solid tumor such as melanoma, head and neck, liver or kidney cancer. The genes are TRBV7-9 and TRBJ2-1, with D perhaps given as TRBD1 or TRBD2 (5 bases each). This sample comprised CD4+ or CD8+ T cells sorted from blood, obtained in a trial of the OX40 agonist ivuxolimab. The CDR3 nucleotides read TGTGCCAGCAGCTCATCCTGGGGGTTTCAGGGCGGTGAGCAGTTCTTC. The encoded protein is CASSSSWGFQGGEQFF.